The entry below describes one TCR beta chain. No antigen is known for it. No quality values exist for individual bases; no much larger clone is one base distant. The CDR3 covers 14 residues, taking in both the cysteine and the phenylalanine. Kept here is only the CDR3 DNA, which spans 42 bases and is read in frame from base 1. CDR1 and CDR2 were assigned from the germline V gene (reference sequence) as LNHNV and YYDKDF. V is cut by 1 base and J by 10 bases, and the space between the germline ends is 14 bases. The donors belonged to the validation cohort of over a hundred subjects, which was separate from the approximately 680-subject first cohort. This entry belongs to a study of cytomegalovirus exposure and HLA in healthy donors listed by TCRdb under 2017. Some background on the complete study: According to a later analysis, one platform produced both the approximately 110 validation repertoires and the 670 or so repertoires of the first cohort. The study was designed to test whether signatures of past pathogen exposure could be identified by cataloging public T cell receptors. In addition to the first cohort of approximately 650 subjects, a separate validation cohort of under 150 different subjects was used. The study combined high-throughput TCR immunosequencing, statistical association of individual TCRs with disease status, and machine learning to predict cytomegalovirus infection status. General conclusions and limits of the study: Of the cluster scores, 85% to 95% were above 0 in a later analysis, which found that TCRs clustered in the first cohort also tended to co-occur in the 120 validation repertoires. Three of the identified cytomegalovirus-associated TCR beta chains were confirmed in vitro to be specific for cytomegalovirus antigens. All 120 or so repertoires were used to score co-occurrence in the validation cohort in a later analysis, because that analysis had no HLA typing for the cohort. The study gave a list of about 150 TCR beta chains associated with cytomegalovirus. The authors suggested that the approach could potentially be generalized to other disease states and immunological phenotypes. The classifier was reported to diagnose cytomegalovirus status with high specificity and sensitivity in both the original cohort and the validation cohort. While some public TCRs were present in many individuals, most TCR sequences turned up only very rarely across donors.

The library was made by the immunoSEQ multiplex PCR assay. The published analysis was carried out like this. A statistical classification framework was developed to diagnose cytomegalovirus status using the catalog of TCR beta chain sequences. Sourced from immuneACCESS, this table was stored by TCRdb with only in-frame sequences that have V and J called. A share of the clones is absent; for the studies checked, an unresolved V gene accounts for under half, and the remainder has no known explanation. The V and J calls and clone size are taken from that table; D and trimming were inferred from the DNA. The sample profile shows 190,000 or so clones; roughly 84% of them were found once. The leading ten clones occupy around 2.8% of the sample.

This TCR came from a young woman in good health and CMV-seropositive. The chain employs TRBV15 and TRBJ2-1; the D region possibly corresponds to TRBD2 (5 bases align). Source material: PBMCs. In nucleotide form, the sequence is TGTGCCACCAGCAGAGCCCCGGGGAGTTACGAGCAGTTCTTC. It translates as CATSRAPGSYEQFF.